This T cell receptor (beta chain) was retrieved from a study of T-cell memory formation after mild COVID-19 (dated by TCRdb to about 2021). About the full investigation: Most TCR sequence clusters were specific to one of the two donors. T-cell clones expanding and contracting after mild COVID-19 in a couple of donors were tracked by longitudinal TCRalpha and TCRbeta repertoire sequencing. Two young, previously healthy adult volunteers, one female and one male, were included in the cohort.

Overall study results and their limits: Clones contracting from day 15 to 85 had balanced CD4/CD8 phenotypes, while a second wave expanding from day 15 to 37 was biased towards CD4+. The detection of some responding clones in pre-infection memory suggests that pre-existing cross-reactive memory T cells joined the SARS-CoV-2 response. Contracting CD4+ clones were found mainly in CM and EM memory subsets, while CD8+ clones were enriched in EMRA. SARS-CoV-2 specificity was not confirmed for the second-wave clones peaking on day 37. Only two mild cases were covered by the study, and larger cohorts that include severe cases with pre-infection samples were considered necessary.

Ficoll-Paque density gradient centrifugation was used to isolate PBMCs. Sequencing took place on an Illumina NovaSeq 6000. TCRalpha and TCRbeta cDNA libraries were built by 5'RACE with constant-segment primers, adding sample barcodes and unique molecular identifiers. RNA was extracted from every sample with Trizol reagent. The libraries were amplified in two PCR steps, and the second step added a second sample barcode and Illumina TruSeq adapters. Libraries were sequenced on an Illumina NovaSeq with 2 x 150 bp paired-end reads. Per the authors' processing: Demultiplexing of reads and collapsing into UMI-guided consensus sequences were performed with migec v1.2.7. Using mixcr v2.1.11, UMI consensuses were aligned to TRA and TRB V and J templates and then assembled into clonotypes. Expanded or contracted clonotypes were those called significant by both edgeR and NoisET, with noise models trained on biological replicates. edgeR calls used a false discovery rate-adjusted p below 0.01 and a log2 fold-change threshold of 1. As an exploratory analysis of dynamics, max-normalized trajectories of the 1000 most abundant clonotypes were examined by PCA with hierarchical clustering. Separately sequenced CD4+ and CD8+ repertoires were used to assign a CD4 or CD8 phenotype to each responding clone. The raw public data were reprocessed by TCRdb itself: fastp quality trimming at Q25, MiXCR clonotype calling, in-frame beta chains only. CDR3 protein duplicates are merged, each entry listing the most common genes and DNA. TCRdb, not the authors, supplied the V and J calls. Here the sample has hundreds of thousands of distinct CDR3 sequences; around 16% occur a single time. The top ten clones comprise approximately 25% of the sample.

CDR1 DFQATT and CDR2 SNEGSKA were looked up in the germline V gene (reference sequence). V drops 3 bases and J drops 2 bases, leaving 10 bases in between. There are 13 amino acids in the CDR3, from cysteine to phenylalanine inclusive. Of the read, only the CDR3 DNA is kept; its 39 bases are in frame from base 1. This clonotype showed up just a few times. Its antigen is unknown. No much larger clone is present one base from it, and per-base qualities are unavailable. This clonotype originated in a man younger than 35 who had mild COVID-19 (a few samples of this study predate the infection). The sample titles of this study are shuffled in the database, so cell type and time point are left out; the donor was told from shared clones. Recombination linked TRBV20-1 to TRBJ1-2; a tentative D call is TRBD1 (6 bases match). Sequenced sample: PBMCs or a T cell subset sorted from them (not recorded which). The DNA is TGCAGTGCTAGTGGGGGACAAAACTATGGCTACACCTTC. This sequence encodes CSASGGQNYGYTF.